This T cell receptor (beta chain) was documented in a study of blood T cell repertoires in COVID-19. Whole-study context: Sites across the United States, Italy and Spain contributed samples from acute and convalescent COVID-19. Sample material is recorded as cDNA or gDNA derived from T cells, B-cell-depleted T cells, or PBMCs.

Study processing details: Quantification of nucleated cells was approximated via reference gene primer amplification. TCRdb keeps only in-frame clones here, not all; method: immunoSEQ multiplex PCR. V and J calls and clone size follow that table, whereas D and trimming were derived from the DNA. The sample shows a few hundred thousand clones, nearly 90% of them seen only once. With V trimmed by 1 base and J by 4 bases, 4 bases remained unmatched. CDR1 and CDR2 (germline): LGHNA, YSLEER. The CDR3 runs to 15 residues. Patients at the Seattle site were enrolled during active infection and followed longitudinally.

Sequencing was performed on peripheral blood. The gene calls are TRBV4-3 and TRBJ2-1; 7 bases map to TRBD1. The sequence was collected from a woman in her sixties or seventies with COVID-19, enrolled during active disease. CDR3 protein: CASSQGGTEYNEQFF. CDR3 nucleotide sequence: TGCGCCAGCAGCCAAGGAGGGACAGAATACAATGAGCAGTTCTTC.